Listed below are T cell receptor beta chains from one sample, sequenced in a study of identical twins. TCRdb re-called the 5' RACE reads through MiXCR, storing one row per CDR3 protein. The data contain a few hundred thousand distinct CDR3 sequences, under 9% of them singletons. These records were also assigned to another study, of yellow fever vaccine responses in identical twins.

Specimen: memory (CD45RO+) T cells sorted from blood. The receptors derive from a woman aged 18-29 years in good health. The CDR3 runs from the conserved cysteine through the conserved F or W. The D gene is left open where the match is weak. Not all rows give a size; the values are once, few, many and, for expanded clones, a class.

v_call,clone_size,d_call,j_call,cdr3_aa,cdr3_nt
TRBV24-1,many,-,TRBJ2-2,CATSKRTGELFF,TGTGCCACTTCAAAAAGGACCGGGGAGCTGTTTTTT
TRBV3-1,few,TRBD2,TRBJ2-5,CASSQDGGGETQYF,TGTGCCAGCAGCCAAGATGGGGGGGGAGAGACCCAGTACTTC
TRBV3-1,few,-,TRBJ2-1,CASSPVGRGYNEQFF,TGTGCCAGCAGCCCAGTAGGCAGGGGCTACAATGAGCAGTTCTTC
TRBV6-5,many,-,TRBJ1-2,CASSYSTLGGYGYTF,TGTGCCAGCAGTTACTCGACCCTCGGGGGCTATGGCTACACCTTC
TRBV4-1,few,-,TRBJ1-6,CASSQDVTDTFPSSYNSPLHF,TGCGCCAGCAGCCAAGATGTAACCGATACCTTTCCCTCCTCCTATAATTCACCCCTCCACTTT
TRBV5-1,many,-,TRBJ2-1,CASSPGGMSYNEQFF,TGCGCCAGCAGCCCTGGGGGCATGTCCTACAATGAGCAGTTCTTC
TRBV2,many,TRBD1,TRBJ1-3,CASSLGQGSGSGNTIYF,TGTGCCAGCAGTCTGGGACAGGGATCGGGCTCTGGAAACACCATATATTTT
TRBV12-3/TRBV12-4,many,-,TRBJ1-5,CASSFGGPNGAQPQHF,TGTGCCAGCAGTTTTGGGGGCCCAAATGGTGCCCAGCCCCAGCATTTT
TRBV6-1,few,TRBD2,TRBJ2-7,CASRSRTSGNEQYF,TGTGCCAGCAGGTCCAGGACTAGCGGGAACGAGCAGTACTTC
TRBV6-1,few,-,TRBJ1-5,CASSAWEYQPQHF,TGTGCCAGCAGTGCATGGGAGTATCAGCCCCAGCATTTT
TRBV2,few,-,TRBJ2-5,CASSGVVETQYF,TGTGCCAGCAGTGGAGTCGTGGAGACCCAGTACTTC
TRBV28,-,-,TRBJ1-1,CASSTPGGGGLNTEAFF,TGTGCCAGCAGCACTCCCGGTGGGGGAGGCTTGAACACTGAAGCTTTCTTT
TRBV7-8,-,TRBD1,TRBJ1-1,CASSPMGQGAAEAFF,TGTGCCAGCAGCCCTATGGGTCAGGGGGCGGCTGAAGCTTTCTTT
TRBV10-3,-,TRBD1,TRBJ1-1,CAIRRTGGYTEAFF,TGTGCCATCAGGAGGACAGGGGGTTACACTGAAGCTTTCTTT
TRBV3-1,-,-,TRBJ1-1,CASSLMEGNTEAFF,TGTGCCAGCAGCCTCATGGAGGGGAACACTGAAGCTTTCTTT
TRBV9,few,TRBD1,TRBJ1-2,CASSVAGTGTPNYGYTF,TGTGCCAGCAGCGTAGCTGGGACAGGTACCCCTAACTATGGCTACACCTTC
TRBV5-5,-,-,TRBJ1-1,CASGAGLIRWEAFF,TGTGCCAGCGGCGCCGGGCTCATCCGCTGGGAAGCTTTCTTT
TRBV2,many,TRBD2,TRBJ2-7,CASSQTSGNGYEQYF,TGTGCCAGCAGCCAGACTAGCGGGAACGGCTACGAGCAGTACTTC
TRBV11-3,-,-,TRBJ2-3,CASRPTGTSTDTQYF,TGTGCCAGCAGACCAACAGGGACTTCCACAGATACGCAGTATTTT
TRBV5-5,-,TRBD2,TRBJ2-7,CASSLSLAGEQYF,TGTGCCAGCAGCTTGAGTCTAGCGGGCGAGCAGTACTTC
TRBV20-1,-,TRBD2,TRBJ2-1,CSARVGLVQRWDEQFF,TGCAGTGCTAGAGTCGGACTAGTTCAGAGATGGGATGAGCAGTTCTTC
TRBV29-1,many,-,TRBJ2-1,CSGRDFYNEQFF,TGCAGCGGCCGGGACTTCTACAATGAGCAGTTCTTC
TRBV12-3/TRBV12-4,many,TRBD2,TRBJ2-3,CASSLGPTSGGSDTQYF,TGTGCCAGCAGTTTAGGTCCCACTAGCGGGGGATCAGATACGCAGTATTTT
TRBV10-2,few,-,TRBJ1-6,CASSELGFAKNNSPLHF,TGCGCCAGCAGTGAGTTGGGTTTTGCTAAGAATAATTCACCCCTCCACTTT
TRBV28,-,-,TRBJ1-2,CASSLEEANYGYTF,TGTGCCAGCAGTTTGGAGGAAGCTAACTATGGCTACACCTTC
TRBV12-3/TRBV12-4,-,-,TRBJ1-5,CASRHRGGGIQPQHF,TGTGCCAGCAGACACCGTGGCGGGGGTATTCAGCCCCAGCATTTT
TRBV9,many,TRBD1,TRBJ1-2,CASSAQTGLGFGYTF,TGTGCCAGCAGCGCCCAGACAGGGCTAGGATTTGGCTACACCTTC
TRBV6-2/TRBV6-3,few,TRBD1,TRBJ2-7,CASSYPGQSYEQYF,TGTGCCAGCAGTTACCCGGGACAGTCCTACGAGCAGTACTTC
TRBV7-9,-,TRBD1,TRBJ2-3,CASSPIGQGAQSQYF,TGTGCCAGCAGCCCCATCGGGCAGGGGGCGCAATCCCAATATTTT
TRBV6-1,few,-,TRBJ2-2,CASSGQGSTGELFF,TGTGCCAGCAGTGGGCAGGGTAGCACCGGGGAGCTGTTTTTT
TRBV28,few,-,TRBJ2-4,CASSLYPGEKNIQYF,TGTGCCAGCAGTTTATACCCGGGGGAAAAAAACATTCAGTACTTC
TRBV4-1,many,TRBD1,TRBJ2-7,CASSQGGQGWSYEQYF,TGCGCCAGCAGCCAGGGCGGACAGGGATGGTCCTACGAGCAGTACTTC
TRBV12-3/TRBV12-4,few,-,TRBJ2-1,CASRPRDAQNEQFF,TGTGCCAGCAGGCCCCGGGACGCCCAAAATGAGCAGTTCTTC
TRBV7-2,many,-,TRBJ2-2,CASSLVRGGELFF,TGTGCCAGCAGCTTAGTAAGGGGCGGGGAGCTGTTTTTT
TRBV12-3/TRBV12-4,many,TRBD2,TRBJ2-2,CASSLPERGYTGELFF,TGTGCCAGCAGTTTACCGGAGCGGGGGTACACCGGGGAGCTGTTTTTT
TRBV4-1,many,-,TRBJ1-6,CASSQALVLNSPLHF,TGCGCCAGCAGCCAGGCTTTGGTTTTAAATTCACCCCTCCACTTT
TRBV28,few,TRBD1,TRBJ1-1,CASSFRQGRGWTEAFF,TGTGCCAGCAGTTTTAGACAGGGACGAGGTTGGACTGAAGCTTTCTTT
TRBV5-1,many,-,TRBJ2-1,CASSLGRQTRPKTYNEQFF,TGCGCCAGCAGCTTGGGGAGACAAACGCGACCGAAAACCTACAATGAGCAGTTCTTC
TRBV9,many,-,TRBJ2-1,CASSVGAGNNEQFF,TGTGCCAGCAGCGTAGGTGCCGGGAACAATGAGCAGTTCTTC
TRBV6-5,many,-,TRBJ1-1,CASSYQAATVNTEAFF,TGTGCCAGCAGTTACCAGGCAGCCACAGTGAACACTGAAGCTTTCTTT
TRBV12-5,-,-,TRBJ2-2,CASELADTGELFF,TGTGCTAGTGAACTGGCGGACACCGGGGAGCTGTTTTTT
TRBV7-3,many,TRBD2,TRBJ2-3,CASSQSGTRGTDTQYF,TGTGCCAGCAGCCAATCCGGGACTAGGGGCACAGATACGCAGTATTTT
TRBV12-3/TRBV12-4,many,TRBD1,TRBJ1-2,CASSPGTGEWGYTF,TGTGCCAGCAGTCCCGGGACAGGGGAGTGGGGCTACACCTTC